Below are 15 T cell receptor beta chains sequenced from a single sample in a study of blood T cell repertoires in COVID-19. Generated by immunoSEQ multiplex PCR, the TCRdb table keeps only in-frame clones and is missing some. The sample yields 160,000 or so clones, around three quarters seen once. The sample consisted of peripheral blood. The origin of the receptors is a man between 70 and 80 years old with active or convalescent COVID-19.

The rearrangement links TRBV30 to TRBJ2-1; 8 bases are a match to TRBD2. Trimming at V came to 7 bases and at J to 6 bases, leaving 5 bases not matched to a gene. The CDR3 has 12 amino acids. CDR1 is GTSNPN and CDR2 is SVGIG in the germline V gene (reference sequence). The CDR3 loop is CALRRGGNEQFF. The CDR3 DNA follows: TGTGCCTTACGACGGGGGGGCAATGAGCAGTTCTTC.

The chain recombines TRBV19 with TRBJ1-1; the D is unclear. From germline, CDR1 is LNHDA and CDR2 SQIVND (reference sequence). V shed 3 bases and J shed 0 bases, with 11 bases lying between them. This CDR3 has 15 amino acids. CDR3 in DNA: TGTGCCAGTAGTATCGGCAGGCCACTGAACACTGAAGCTTTCTTT. The encoded protein is CASSIGRPLNTEAFF.

The chain joins TRBV24-1 to TRBJ2-7, with D possibly TRBD1 on 6 matching bases. Germline assignment: CDR1 KGHDR and CDR2 SFDVKD. Trimming took off 4 bases at V and 9 bases at J, with 24 bases between the two ends. This CDR3 comprises 16 residues. The CDR3 DNA follows: TGTGCCACCAGTGAACATGGGACAACCAACGAAAGCGGGCAGTACTTC. It translates to CATSEHGTTNESGQYF.

In this sample, this clone turned up a few times. The DNA of the CDR3 is TGTGCCAGCAACCAGGGCACGAACACTGAAGCTTTCTTT. Translated: CASNQGTNTEAFF. The rearrangement joins TRBV12-3 or TRBV12-4 to TRBJ1-1; a weak D match, TRBD1 (5 bases). The CDR3 totals 13 residues. The V gene lost 7 bases and the J gene lost 1 base, with 10 bases spanning the gap.

The chain employs TRBV5-1 and TRBJ2-3; 13 bases are shared with TRBD2. The CDR3 contains 16 residues. Per the germline V gene, CDR1 is SGHRS and CDR2 is YFSETQ. V was pared by 4 bases and J by 9 bases, with 11 bases of the junction left unmatched. The CDR3 DNA reads TGCGCCAGCAGCCTAGGGACTAGCGGGGAAGGGGAGACGCAGTATTTT. Translation: CASSLGTSGEGETQYF.

This clone has just a few counts. The chain couples TRBV5-6 to TRBJ2-1, with D possibly matching TRBD2 (5 bases). Trimming took 0 bases from V and 0 from J, leaving 10 bases between them. The germline V gene has CDR1 SGHDT and CDR2 YYEEEE. The CDR3 has 16 amino acids. The CDR3 sequence: CASSLGPGSSYNEQFF. In nucleotides, the CDR3 is TGTGCCAGCAGCTTGGGACCGGGGAGCTCCTACAATGAGCAGTTCTTC.

The CDR3 DNA reads TGTGCCAGCAGTTACCAATCAGGGACAGGGGGCCGAGCTTTCTTT. Its protein product is CASSYQSGTGGRAFF. The genes are TRBV6-2 or TRBV6-3 and TRBJ1-1; TRBD1 agrees at 12 bases. V lost 2 bases, J lost 10 bases, and 8 bases stayed unmatched. Germline V gene lookup returns CDR1 MNHEY and CDR2 SVGEGT. The CDR3 has 15 amino acids.

V is TRBV4-3 and J is TRBJ2-7; no reliable D call. This CDR3 has 15 amino acids. CDR1 and CDR2 (germline): LGHNA, YSLEER. V was pared by 4 bases and J by 2 bases, with 15 bases between. The CDR3 DNA reads as TGCGCCAGCAGCCCAGGCACAATTCCTGCCTACGAGCAGTACTTC. Its translation is CASSPGTIPAYEQYF.

This rearrangement joins TRBV18 to TRBJ1-5; possibly TRBD1 for D (6 bases). V shed 1 base and J shed 6 bases, with 16 bases lying between them. The CDR3 has 16 amino acids. Germline V gives CDR1 KGHSH, CDR2 LQKENI. The CDR3 DNA follows: TGTGCCAGCTCACCACAGAGGACAGAAGGTTTTCAGCCCCAGCATTTT. Protein sequence: CASSPQRTEGFQPQHF.

The chain links TRBV7-9 to TRBJ2-1; 7 nucleotides match TRBD2. Trimming at V came to 7 bases and at J to 7 bases, leaving 13 bases not matched to a gene. Looked up from germline, CDR1 is SEHNR and CDR2 is FQNEAQ (reference sequence). This CDR3 has 15 amino acids. In nucleotides, the CDR3 is TGTGCCAGCAATAAGGCGGCGGGGGTTGAGAATGAGCAGTTCTTC. This sequence encodes CASNKAAGVENEQFF.

In regard to this clone: Within the sample, other DNA sequences also encode this same CDR3. The chain links TRBV5-1 to TRBJ1-2; D is perhaps TRBD1 (6 bases). Trimming stripped 0 bases from V and 4 bases from J, with 10 bases between. Germline CDR1 SGHRS, CDR2 YFSETQ. The CDR3 has 14 residues. The CDR3: CASSLDGGSYGYTF. CDR3 DNA: TGCGCCAGCAGCTTGGATGGGGGCTCCTATGGCTACACCTTC.

This chain joins TRBV11-2 and TRBJ2-3, with 7 bases aligning to TRBD2. The CDR3 loop spans 16 amino acids. Germline lookup yields CDR1 SGHAT and CDR2 FQNNGV. The V segment lost 0 bases and the J segment 4 bases; nucleotides outside the gene matches: 7. CDR3: CASSLDGGGGPDTQYF. As DNA, the CDR3 is TGTGCCAGCAGCTTAGACGGCGGGGGTGGGCCAGATACGCAGTATTTT.

The chain recombines TRBV5-6 with TRBJ2-3, with 9 bases aligning to TRBD2. The V gene end was trimmed by 0 bases and the J gene end by 3 bases; junction bases not matched to a gene: 2. Germline-derived CDR1 and CDR2 are SGHDT and YYEEEE. CDR3 size: 15 residues. This CDR3 is CASSLDLAGTDTQYF. CDR3 DNA sequence: TGTGCCAGCAGCTTGGATCTAGCGGGGACAGATACGCAGTATTTT.

V is TRBV18 and J is TRBJ2-3, with 13 bases identical to TRBD2. The CDR3 extends over 16 amino acids. CDR1 is KGHSH and CDR2 is LQKENI in the germline V gene. The junction had 3 bases not matched to a gene; V was cut back by 4 bases and J by 2 bases. The CDR3 spells CASSRTSGGLTDTQYF. CDR3 nucleotides: TGTGCCAGCTCACGGACTAGCGGGGGACTCACAGATACGCAGTATTTT.

Note on this clone: The junction departs from germline at one end; a sequencing error may be responsible. This chain links TRBV7-2 with TRBJ1-1; 7 bases map to TRBD1. CDR3 size: 15 residues. Per the germline V gene, CDR1 is SGHTA and CDR2 is FQGNSA. The CDR3 reads CASNLGTEIQGEAFF. The CDR3 bases are TGTGCCAGCAACTTAGGGACAGAGATTCAAGGTGAAGCTTTCTTT.